This entry concerns a single T cell receptor (beta chain). This sample is drawn from a study of T cells in tuberculosis. About the study: T cells were selected with CD1B tetramers loaded with glucose monomycolate.

Thawed, overnight-rested PBMC were stained with GMM-loaded CD1B tetramer, viability dye and anti-CD3, then sorted. CD1B tetramers were loaded with Rhodococcus equi-derived C32 glucose monomycolate. PBMC for tetramer sorting were first depleted of CD14-expressing monocytes. Each donor contributed 75,000 to 100,000 sorted tetramer-negative cells. Trimming cost V 9 bases and J 7 bases; bases outside gene matches: 6. CDR1 and CDR2 (germline): MNHEY, SMNVEV (reference sequence). The CDR3 contains 13 residues. TCRdb's table, derived via immunoSEQ multiplex PCR, lists solely in-frame clones and lacks some. The profile shows approximately 88,000 clones, approximately 91% of them singletons. Study-wide results and limits: Low-affinity CD1B-GMM tetramer-binding T cells may have been missed.

The sequence derives from an adult woman with latent tuberculosis. Sequencing was performed on CD1b-GMM tetramer-negative cells sorted from PBMCs. This chain joins TRBV27 and TRBJ1-4; 9 positions agree with TRBD1. CDR3 bases: TGTGCCAGTAACAGGGGGCAGGGTGAAAAACTGTTTTTT. Translated, it gives CASNRGQGEKLFF.